The 30 T cell receptor beta chains below were found in one sample sequenced in a study of cytomegalovirus exposure and HLA in healthy donors. PCR primers comprised 60 Vbeta and 13 Jbeta primers. The data were produced by immunoSEQ multiplex PCR, yet TCRdb's version contains in-frame clones alone and is incomplete. Of around 180,000 clones detected, 80% to 90% appear once; the ten largest clones hold 4.8%. The material sequenced was PBMCs. All receptors derive from a girl under 18 in good health and CMV-seropositive.

This sequence joins TRBV9 and TRBJ2-7; D perhaps matches TRBD2 (5 bases). The CDR3 covers 16 residues. CDR1 and CDR2 from the germline V gene are SGDLS and YYNGEE. Trimming took 4 bases from V and 1 from J, leaving 18 bases between them. The CDR3 nucleotides are TGTGCCAGCAGCTCACGAGCGACGGGGATGTCCTACGAGCAGTACTTC. The encoded protein is CASSSRATGMSYEQYF.

Comments on this clone: A read error may produce the germline difference seen at one junction end. This chain uses TRBV7-9 with TRBJ1-1; 8 bases line up with TRBD1. The CDR3 length is 12 residues. The germline gives CDR1 SEHNR, CDR2 FQNEAQ (reference sequence). CDR3 coding DNA: TGTACCAGCGTGGGACAGGACACTGAAGCTTTCTTT. Protein product: CTSVGQDTEAFF.

The rearrangement uses TRBV23-1 and TRBJ2-1, with 9 bases fitting TRBD2. TRBV23-1 is designated an ORF whose function remains uncertain. The J segment lost 8 bases and the V segment lost 0 bases, leaving 8 bases of the junction unmatched. The CDR3 sequence is 16 residues long. For the CDR3, the DNA is TGCGCCAGCAGTCAATCGAATCTAGCGGGGAACTATGAGCAGTTCTTC. Protein sequence: CASSQSNLAGNYEQFF.

The chain carries TRBV19 and TRBJ2-1; a possible D gene is TRBD2 (6 bases). CDR3 size: 15 residues. V dropped 5 bases and J dropped 6 bases, with 17 bases sitting between them. The germline CDR1 and CDR2 sequences are LNHDA and SQIVND (reference sequence). The CDR3 region has the DNA TGTGCCAGTAGTTTCTACACTAGCTCGAGCAATGAGCAGTTCTTC. Its protein product is CASSFYTSSSNEQFF.

In this sample, this clone turned up once. The chain has TRBV9 and TRBJ1-1; 9 bases are a match to TRBD1. The germline gives CDR1 SGDLS, CDR2 YYNGEE. Germline trimming cut 1 base from V and 3 bases from J; bases unmatched to any gene: 1. The CDR3 covers 14 residues. CDR3 DNA: TGTGCCAGCAGCGTACGGACAGGGGACACTGAAGCTTTCTTT. It is translated as CASSVRTGDTEAFF.

This clone came up once. In nucleotides, the CDR3 is TGTGCCACCAGCAGAGAATTGGGCTTTTCCACTGAAGCTTTCTTT. Protein: CATSRELGFSTEAFF. The chain is built from TRBV15 and TRBJ1-1; unclear D gene. Trimming took off 0 bases at V and 4 bases at J, with 12 bases between the two ends. This CDR3 is 15 amino acids long. Germline V lookup: CDR1 LNHNV, CDR2 YYDKDF (reference sequence).

This clone was recorded once. V is TRBV19 and J is TRBJ1-1, with D hard to call. This CDR3 has 14 residues. The germline gives CDR1 LNHDA, CDR2 SQIVND (reference sequence). Deletions cut 7 bases from V and 1 base from J, with 13 bases between. The CDR3 here is CASTPQNSNTEAFF. The DNA for the CDR3 is TGTGCCAGTACCCCACAGAATTCGAACACTGAAGCTTTCTTT.

This rearrangement joins TRBV19 to TRBJ1-1; D is unclear. The CDR3 runs to 17 residues. The ends were cut back, 3 bases at V and 4 bases at J, with 21 bases in the middle. Per the germline V gene, CDR1 is LNHDA and CDR2 is SQIVND (reference sequence). In nucleotides, the CDR3 is TGTGCCAGTAGTATCGTGGGGAGTACTCTACTTTCCACTGAAGCTTTCTTT. Residues: CASSIVGSTLLSTEAFF.

This rearrangement joins TRBV7-8 to TRBJ1-3; 8 nucleotides match TRBD1. The V gene's germline CDR1 is SGHVS and CDR2 FQNEAQ. The CDR3 runs 17 residues. Germline trimming cut 5 bases from V and 0 bases from J; bases unmatched to any gene: 9. The CDR3 DNA sequence: TGTGCCAGCAGCACCGTTAGACAGGGGAGCTCTGGAAACACCATATATTTT. It codes for CASSTVRQGSSGNTIYF.

The chain joins TRBV11-3 to TRBJ1-1, with 8 bases aligning to TRBD1. CDR1 is SGHNT and CDR2 is YENEEA in the germline V gene. Trimming took 6 bases from V and 3 from J; bases not matched to a gene: 9. The CDR3 totals 15 residues. Here the CDR3 DNA reads TGTGCCAGCAGAAATCCGGACAGGGCACACACTGAAGCTTTCTTT. Amino acid sequence: CASRNPDRAHTEAFF.

This chain links TRBV11-1 with TRBJ1-2; 9 bases line up with TRBD1. The CDR3 sequence is 13 residues long. Looked up from germline, CDR1 is SGHAT and CDR2 is FQDESV (reference sequence). After removal of 5 bases from V and 8 bases from J, the junction contained 6 bases not matched to a gene. The CDR3 coding sequence is TGTGCCAGCAGCCCCGGGACAGGGACCGGCTACACCTTC. The encoded protein is CASSPGTGTGYTF.

Comments on this clone: The sample contains more than one DNA sequence encoding this CDR3. The V and J genes are TRBV9 and TRBJ2-2, with D perhaps TRBD1 (5 bases). The germline V gene encodes CDR1 SGDLS and CDR2 YYNGEE. This CDR3 region has 14 residues. V was cut by 0 bases and J by 4 bases, with 7 bases left in between. The CDR3 reads CASSVGGATGELFF. The DNA for the CDR3 is TGTGCCAGCAGCGTAGGTGGGGCCACCGGGGAGCTGTTTTTT.

The chain joins TRBV7-9 to TRBJ1-1, with D unclear. The CDR3 has 13 residues. The V end lost 5 bases, the J end lost 1 base, and 8 bases lay between the germline ends. Germline V gives CDR1 SEHNR, CDR2 FQNEAQ (reference sequence). The CDR3 DNA follows: TGTGCCAGCAGCCTGCAGGAGAACACTGAAGCTTTCTTT. It codes for CASSLQENTEAFF.

The CDR3 DNA sequence: TGTGCCACCAGCATGGGAGGGACTAATGAAAAACTGTTTTTT. It encodes CATSMGGTNEKLFF. This chain uses TRBV15 with TRBJ1-4, with D hard to call. Germline V gene data show CDR1 as LNHNV and CDR2 as YYDKDF (reference sequence). The CDR3 is 14 residues long. Trimming took 4 bases from V and 2 from J, leaving 8 bases between them.

This clone has just a few counts. The genes are TRBV12-5 and TRBJ2-3, with 7 bases that match TRBD1. The CDR3 loop spans 16 amino acids. Germline CDR1 and CDR2: LGHNT and FRNRAP. Germline trimming cut 3 bases from V and 2 bases from J; bases unmatched to any gene: 8. DNA for the CDR3: TGTGCTAGTGGTTTAGGACAGGCGGAGACCACAGATACGCAGTATTTT. Translation: CASGLGQAETTDTQYF. The variable domain in full, with the rest retrieved from reference TRBV12-5 and TRBJ2-3, is DARVTQTPRHKVTEMGQEVTMRCQPILGHNTVFWYRQTMMQGLELLAYFRNRAPLDDSGMPKDRFSAEMPDATLATLKIQPSEPRDSAVYFCASGLGQAETTDTQYFGPGTRLTVL.

The chain uses TRBV30 and TRBJ2-5, with D unresolved. The J call may be incorrect, as the DNA end agrees better with TRBJ2-7. Per the germline V gene, CDR1 is GTSNPN and CDR2 is SVGIG (reference sequence). The CDR3 sequence is 14 residues long. CDR3 protein: CAWSGPLSSYEQYF. The CDR3 DNA sequence: TGTGCCTGGAGTGGCCCCTTGAGCTCCTACGAGCAGTACTTC.

CDR3 region: CASIHGGRGGQETQYF. CDR3 bases: TGTGCCAGCATCCACGGGGGGCGGGGGGGCCAAGAGACCCAGTACTTC. The chain employs TRBV7-3 and TRBJ2-5, with 9 bases matching TRBD2. Losses at the gene ends were 7 bases for V and 1 base for J; bases not matched to a gene: 10. The CDR3 sequence is 16 residues long. CDR1 and CDR2 (germline): SGHTA, FQGTGA.

This rearrangement joins TRBV9 to TRBJ2-7; tentatively, D is TRBD2 (6 bases). This CDR3 contains 16 residues. Trimming left V 0 bases short and J 1 base short, with 14 bases between. Germline V gene sequence: CDR1 SGDLS, CDR2 YYNGEE. The CDR3 loop reads CASSVDLSRGSYEQYF. The DNA for the CDR3 is TGTGCCAGCAGCGTAGACTTGTCGCGGGGATCCTACGAGCAGTACTTC.

The chain carries TRBV5-1 and TRBJ2-1; TRBD1 might be the D (5 bases). The CDR3 is made up of 18 amino acids. The V end was cut by 0 bases, the J end by 8 bases, with 24 bases between. CDR1 SGHRS and CDR2 YFSETQ come from the germline V gene. The CDR3 DNA reads as TGCGCCAGCAGCTTGGTGGGCCCGACAGTACGTAGATCCCATGAGCAGTTCTTC. This translates into CASSLVGPTVRRSHEQFF. Complete variable domain (other parts from reference TRBV5-1 and TRBJ2-1): KAGVTQTPRYLIKTRGQQVTLSCSPISGHRSVSWYQQTPGQGLQFLFEYFSETQRNKGNFPGRFSGRQFSNSRSEMNVSTLELGDSALYLCASSLVGPTVRRSHEQFFGPGTRLTVL.

For this clone: Distinct nucleotide sequences in the sample also encode this CDR3. The chain carries TRBV27 and TRBJ1-1, with D uncertain. The CDR3 is 12 amino acids. CDR1 is MNHEY and CDR2 is SMNVEV in the germline V gene (reference sequence). Trimming cost V 5 bases and J 7 bases, with 11 bases left between them. CDR3 sequence: CASSLRSGEAFF. In nucleotides, the CDR3 is TGTGCCAGCAGTCTCAGGTCTGGTGAAGCTTTCTTT.

The genes are TRBV2 and TRBJ1-2; 8 bases match TRBD1. Trimming cost V 2 bases and J 7 bases; bases outside gene matches: 12. The CDR3 length is 16 residues. The germline V gene has CDR1 SNHLY and CDR2 FYNNEI. The CDR3 nucleotides read TGTGCCAGCAGTGAACGCTATGGACAGGGAATAGTTGGCTACACCTTC. Its translation: CASSERYGQGIVGYTF.

The genes are TRBV29-1 and TRBJ1-1; TRBD1 aligns across 9 bases. The CDR3 contains 14 residues. V lost 4 bases, J lost 4 bases, and 7 bases stayed unmatched. Germline V CDR1 and CDR2: SQVTM, ANQGSEA. This CDR3 reads CSVAGQGTSTEAFF. CDR3 nucleotide sequence: TGCAGCGTTGCCGGACAGGGGACGAGCACTGAAGCTTTCTTT.

The rearrangement uses TRBV6-5 and TRBJ2-7, with 10 bases aligning to TRBD1. The junction had 4 bases not matched to a gene; V was cut back by 2 bases and J by 6 bases. From germline, CDR1 is MNHEY and CDR2 SVGAGI. The CDR3 extends over 14 amino acids. The CDR3 DNA follows: TGTGCCAGCAGTTACCGTCGGACAGGGGGCGAGCAGTACTTC. This gives the protein CASSYRRTGGEQYF.

This clone was counted a few times. The rearrangement links TRBV27 to TRBJ2-5, with TRBD1 identical over 8 bases. Germline V gene sequence: CDR1 MNHEY, CDR2 SMNVEV (reference sequence). This CDR3 region has 15 residues. V lost 4 bases to trimming and J lost 4 bases; unmatched junction nucleotides: 8. The CDR3 sequence is CASSSFGQGAETQYF. As DNA, the CDR3 is TGTGCCAGCAGTTCGTTCGGGCAGGGGGCAGAGACCCAGTACTTC.

The CDR3 DNA sequence: TGCGCCAGCAGCCCGACTAGCGGGGGGGCCGGGAACACCGGGGAGCTGTTTTTT. Its protein product is CASSPTSGGAGNTGELFF. V is TRBV5-1 and J is TRBJ2-2, with 14 bases matching TRBD2. The CDR3 is 18 amino acids. Germline trimming cut 4 bases from V and 1 base from J; bases unmatched to any gene: 6. Germline V CDR1 and CDR2: SGHRS, YFSETQ.

This sequence joins TRBV30 and TRBJ1-1; D gene uncertain. The germline V gene has CDR1 GTSNPN and CDR2 SVGIG (reference sequence). This CDR3 is 13 amino acids long. Trimming left V 1 base short and J 3 bases short, with 9 bases between. Here the CDR3 DNA reads TGTGCCTGGAGTGGCCGGTCGTACACTGAAGCTTTCTTT. This gives the protein CAWSGRSYTEAFF.

The chain uses TRBV19 and TRBJ2-3; 7 nucleotides line up with TRBD2. The trim removed 6 bases at V and 4 bases at J, leaving 4 bases unmatched. Germline loops: CDR1 LNHDA, CDR2 SQIVND (reference sequence). This CDR3 spans 13 amino acids. This chain's CDR3 is CASRRAGADTQYF. The CDR3 nucleotides are TGTGCCAGTAGGCGCGCGGGGGCAGATACGCAGTATTTT.

Worth noting for this clone: Sequence at one end of the junction differs from germline and may be a read error. The chain is built from TRBV28 and TRBJ2-7; tentative D call: TRBD1 (7 bases). The germline V gene has CDR1 MDHEN and CDR2 SYDVKM. The CDR3 covers 16 residues. The DNA for the CDR3 is TGTGCCAGCAGCGGGATGACTGCGGGACAGCGTAGCGAGCAGTGCTTC. Protein sequence: CASSGMTAGQRSEQCF.

This clone was seen a handful of times. This chain joins TRBV4-1 and TRBJ2-3, with TRBD2 matching 16 bases. CDR1 is MGHRA, CDR2 YSYEKL, per germline. J lost 9 bases, V lost 3 bases, and 9 bases had no gene match. CDR3 size: 17 residues. The CDR3 region is CASSHLGTSGGAGTQYF. Here the CDR3 DNA reads TGCGCCAGCAGCCACCTCGGGACTAGCGGGGGGGCAGGGACGCAGTATTTT.

This clone was seen once. The rearrangement joins TRBV10-3 to TRBJ2-7; 14 positions agree with TRBD2. The CDR3 has 18 residues. The V and J ends lost 4 bases and 1 base, in that order; junction bases with no gene match: 9. Germline V CDR1 and CDR2: ENHRY, SYGVKD. CDR3 DNA sequence: TGTGCCATCAGTGGAAGACTAGCGGGGGGGTTAAGTTCCTACGAGCAGTACTTC. Protein sequence: CAISGRLAGGLSSYEQYF.